This TCR beta chain was sequenced for a study of blood T cell repertoires in COVID-19 (dated by TCRdb to the early 2020s). Some background on the complete study: The collaborator samples originated in the United States, Italy and Spain and spanned the acute and convalescent phases of COVID-19. The samples were drawn from two sources: the first 160 participants of the ongoing ImmuneRACE study, and some 1,300 subjects contributed by 6 global collaborators. Where available, HLA class I and class II types were obtained from metadata supplied by the sample provider rather than from assay-based typing. The material from the prospective study consisted of cDNA or gDNA derived from T cells, B-cell-depleted T cells, or PBMCs. Sample metadata almost always included a de-identified subject ID, COVID-19 status, age in years and sex. Subjects who had been exposed to COVID-19, were actively infected with it, or had recovered from it provided the deeply sampled blood TCRbeta repertoires that made up the dataset. The repertoires were released in a freely available public database meant as a resource for research on the immune response to SARS-CoV-2. Beyond this particular receptor, the publication reports: The quantity of clinical and demographic metadata differed by source and by participant and was supplied without curation.

Each collaborating institution followed its own protocols to collect whole blood in K2EDTA tubes. For TCRbeta analysis, collaborators shipped samples in one of three forms: frozen whole blood, isolated PBMCs, or DNA extracted from either of those sample types. In the case of this clone: Its antigen remains unidentified. No much larger clone is present one base from it, and per-base qualities are unavailable.

The immunoSEQ Assay, a bias-controlled multiplex PCR, was used to amplify TCRbeta CDR3 regions from genomic DNA. On the authors' methods: Within the assay, amplification of reference gene primers was used to estimate how many nucleated cells each sample contained. To quantify the absolute abundance of each unique TCRbeta CDR3 rearrangement, sequence reads were collapsed and filtered. For each sample, productive Simpson clonality was calculated by taking the square root of Simpson's diversity index across productive rearrangements. TCRdb mirrors the immuneACCESS table, restricted to in-frame sequences. Some clones are absent from its copies; in checked studies, under half trace to an unresolved V gene, and the reason for the others is unknown. V and J calls and clone size are given by that table; D and trimming were obtained from the DNA. The sample data list almost 100,000 clones, and more than 75% of these were observed just once. About 9.3% of the sample comes from the top ten.

The clonotype was recovered from a man in his fifties or sixties with acute or convalescent COVID-19. Material for sequencing was peripheral blood.

CDR3 reads: CASSRSLAGASPKEQFF. The DNA sequence reads TGTGCCAGCTCACGATCTCTAGCGGGAGCCTCTCCAAAAGAGCAGTTCTTC. This sequence uses TRBV18 and TRBJ2-1; 10 bases in the junction line up with TRBD2. V is pruned by 4 bases and J by 10 bases, leaving 16 bases of the junction without a gene match. CDR1 is given as KGHSH and CDR2 as LQKENI, both from the germline V gene. The CDR3 numbers 17 residues from cysteine through phenylalanine. This entry keeps only the CDR3 DNA: 51 bases, framed from base 1. With the portions outside the CDR3 filled from the reference TRBV18 and TRBJ2-1 genes, the complete variable region becomes NAGVMQNPRHLVRRRGQEARLRCSPMKGHSHVYWYRQLPEEGLKFMVYLQKENIIDESGMPKERFSAEFPKEGPSILRIQQVVRGDSAAYFCASSRSLAGASPKEQFFGPGTRLTVL.